This T cell receptor (beta chain) was captured by sequencing in a study of control samples from healthy donors and cancer patients. Profiling relied on immunoSEQ multiplex PCR, and the TCRdb table lists in-frame clones only, not all of them. Of about 160,000 clones listed, less than 95% are singletons. The V gene lost 5 bases and the J gene lost 8 bases, with 6 bases spanning the gap. This CDR3 comprises 11 residues. The germline V gene encodes CDR1 SEHNR and CDR2 FQNEAQ (reference sequence). The receptor's source is a man aged 60 to 69 with colorectal cancer. This chain joins TRBV7-9 and TRBJ1-4, with D hard to call. The sequenced material came from PBMCs. CDR3 sequence reads: CASSPKEKLFF. The CDR3 DNA sequence: TGTGCCAGCAGCCCAAAGGAAAAACTGTTTTTT.